These 27 T cell receptor beta chains share one sample of origin, sequenced in a study of blood T cell repertoires in COVID-19. Data came from immunoSEQ multiplex PCR; TCRdb stores just in-frame clones and leaves some out. Altogether 70,000 to 95,000 clones are present, 92% being singletons, with the ten largest covering under 7.5%. Sequencing was done on a sample of peripheral blood. The receptors were sampled from a woman aged 55-69 years with active COVID-19.

The chain has TRBV6-5 and TRBJ2-4; D perhaps matches TRBD2 (7 bases). The ends were cut back, 3 bases at V and 8 bases at J, with 17 bases in the middle. The CDR3 covers 15 residues. CDR1 and CDR2 (germline): MNHEY, SVGAGI. For the CDR3, the DNA is TGTGCCAGCAGTTATGGGGGGGCGCGACACGACATTCAGTACTTC. The encoded protein is CASSYGGARHDIQYF.

The chain links TRBV6-2 or TRBV6-3 to TRBJ2-1; 7 nucleotides match TRBD1. Unmatched junction bases numbered 10, after V lost 6 bases and J lost 2 bases. The CDR3 is 16 residues long. Germline V gives CDR1 MNHEY, CDR2 SVGEGT. This chain's CDR3 is CASSPGTVLAYNEQFF. In DNA form, the CDR3 reads TGTGCCAGCAGCCCCGGGACAGTCCTAGCCTACAATGAGCAGTTCTTC.

This clone was picked up one time. The chain has TRBV14 and TRBJ1-6; D unclear. V was cut by 1 base and J by 13 bases, with 14 bases left in between. Germline V gene sequence: CDR1 SGHDN, CDR2 FVKESK. The CDR3 length is 14 residues. The CDR3 DNA is TGTGCCAGCAGCCAAGTTGGAGGCAGAATGCCCCTCCACTTT. Residues: CASSQVGGRMPLHF.

The chain joins TRBV14 to TRBJ2-7; 7 nucleotides align to TRBD2. The trim removed 4 bases at V and 1 base at J, leaving 4 bases unmatched. Germline V lookup: CDR1 SGHDN, CDR2 FVKESK. CDR3 length: 14 residues. In DNA form, the CDR3 reads TGTGCCAGCAGCCTGGGCGGGGGTTCCTACGAGCAGTACTTC. Protein product: CASSLGGGSYEQYF.

The CDR3 DNA is TGTGCCAGCAGCACACGATGGGGGGGGAAGAACACTGAAGCTTTCTTT. Translated, it gives CASSTRWGGKNTEAFF. The chain employs TRBV7-8 and TRBJ1-1; a possible D gene is TRBD1 (5 bases). V was cut by 5 bases and J by 1 base, with 17 bases left in between. CDR3 length: 16 residues. Germline CDR1 and CDR2: SGHVS and FQNEAQ.

The chain is built from TRBV11-2 and TRBJ1-1; D is perhaps TRBD1 (5 bases). The CDR3 runs 15 residues. Germline V lookup: CDR1 SGHAT, CDR2 FQNNGV. Between the trimmed V and J ends, which lost 2 bases and 4 bases, there was a span of 14 bases. The CDR3 reads CASSLQGGSVTEAFF. CDR3 in DNA: TGTGCCAGCAGCTTACAGGGTGGCTCTGTCACTGAAGCTTTCTTT.

This clone was observed once. This chain links TRBV11-1 with TRBJ2-2, with a weak D call TRBD1 (5 bases). The CDR3 totals 13 residues. Germline values: CDR1 SGHAT, CDR2 FQDESV (reference sequence). V shed 6 bases and J shed 3 bases, with 8 bases lying between them. The CDR3 DNA reads TGTGCCAGCAGAAGGGGTCACACCGGGGAGCTGTTTTTT. It specifies CASRRGHTGELFF.

The chain employs TRBV6-5 and TRBJ2-1; 8 nucleotides agree with TRBD2. CDR1 MNHEY and CDR2 SVGAGI come from the germline V gene. The CDR3 totals 14 residues. J gave up 5 bases and V 5 bases, and 5 bases lay outside the gene matches. The CDR3: CASSKAGGDNEQFF. The CDR3 DNA follows: TGTGCCAGCAGTAAGGCGGGGGGAGACAATGAGCAGTTCTTC.

The chain links TRBV6-2 or TRBV6-3 to TRBJ1-1, with 7 bases fitting TRBD1. The junction had 4 bases not matched to a gene; V was cut back by 1 base and J by 5 bases. The CDR3 runs to 14 residues. Germline values: CDR1 MNHEY, CDR2 SVGEGT. The CDR3 loop is CASSYLRGRTEAFF. The CDR3 nucleotides are TGTGCCAGCAGTTACTTGAGGGGGCGGACTGAAGCTTTCTTT.

The V gene is TRBV29-1, the J gene TRBJ2-7, with unresolved D. The CDR3 is 14 residues long. Germline CDR1 SQVTM, CDR2 ANQGSEA. The germline V and J ends were trimmed by 0 bases and 4 bases, with 13 bases remaining between them. The CDR3 spells CSVEDYSGGYEQYF. The DNA of the CDR3 is TGCAGCGTTGAAGATTACTCTGGCGGTTACGAGCAGTACTTC.

The rearrangement links TRBV5-4 to TRBJ2-7; D is ambiguous. The CDR3 loop spans 15 amino acids. Germline-derived CDR1 and CDR2 are SGHNT and YYREEE (reference sequence). V was cut by 3 bases and J by 4 bases, with 17 bases left in between. CDR3 DNA: TGTGCCAGCAGCTCTCGCGGTAATAAAGCTTACGAGCAGTACTTC. Translation gives CASSSRGNKAYEQYF.

The rearrangement joins TRBV24-1 to TRBJ2-1; weak D call: TRBD2 (5 bases). The V end was cut by 2 bases, the J end by 3 bases, with 13 bases between. CDR3 length: 16 residues. In germline, CDR1 is KGHDR, CDR2 SFDVKD. The chain's CDR3 is CATSDSAGPHYNEQFF. The DNA for the CDR3 is TGTGCCACCAGTGATTCGGCGGGCCCCCACTACAATGAGCAGTTCTTC.

The chain employs TRBV5-6 and TRBJ2-7; D remains ambiguous. Trimming stripped 0 bases from V and 5 bases from J, with 9 bases between. Per germline, CDR1 SGHDT and CDR2 YYEEEE. The CDR3 sequence is 13 residues long. The CDR3: CASSLAGMHEQYF. CDR3 bases: TGTGCCAGCAGCTTGGCGGGTATGCACGAGCAGTACTTC.

This clone is a singleton in its sample. The chain links TRBV14 to TRBJ1-5; D is undetermined. There are 16 residues in the CDR3. V lost 3 bases and J 5 bases, leaving 17 bases between the germline ends. Germline V gene lookup returns CDR1 SGHDN and CDR2 FVKESK. CDR3 amino acids: CASSQRMFRTHQPQHF. The CDR3, as DNA: TGTGCCAGCAGCCAGAGGATGTTCAGGACTCATCAGCCCCAGCATTTT.

V usage is TRBV10-3 and J usage is TRBJ1-1, with TRBD1 identical over 7 bases. The junction had 10 bases not matched to a gene; V was cut back by 6 bases and J by 3 bases. The CDR3 covers 15 residues. The germline V gene encodes CDR1 ENHRY and CDR2 SYGVKD. Here the CDR3 DNA reads TGTGCCATCAGGGGACAGCTTAAGAGAGACACTGAAGCTTTCTTT. Translation: CAIRGQLKRDTEAFF.

V is TRBV3-1 (or the pseudogene TRBV3-2) and J is TRBJ2-1; 8 bases map to TRBD2. The CDR3 is 17 residues long. Unmatched junction bases numbered 14, after V lost 5 bases and J lost 5 bases. The germline V gene has CDR1 LGHDT and CDR2 YNNKEL (reference sequence). CDR3 protein: CASSKLGSGRGNNEQFF. DNA for the CDR3: TGTGCCAGCAGCAAGTTGGGGAGCGGGAGAGGGAACAATGAGCAGTTCTTC.

J is TRBJ2-4 and V is TRBV10-2, with 7 nucleotides matching TRBD1. The CDR3 length is 13 residues. After removal of 7 bases from V and 8 bases from J, the junction contained 8 bases not matched to a gene. The germline V gene has CDR1 WSHSY and CDR2 SAAADI. The CDR3 DNA is TGCGCCAGCACCCAGACAGGGTTGGACATTCAGTACTTC. This codes for CASTQTGLDIQYF.

The chain is built from TRBV28 and TRBJ1-4, with TRBD1 matching 11 bases. This CDR3 has 15 amino acids. The junction had 7 bases not matched to a gene; V was cut back by 5 bases and J by 8 bases. Germline V gives CDR1 MDHEN, CDR2 SYDVKM. The CDR3 region has the DNA TGTGCCAGCAGTATAACCGGGACAGGGGGAGAAAAACTGTTTTTT. Translation: CASSITGTGGEKLFF. The full variable domain, in which reference TRBV28 and TRBJ1-4 provide the parts outside the CDR3, is DVKVTQSSRYLVKRTGEKVFLECVQDMDHENMFWYRQDPGLGLRLIYFSYDVKMKEKGDIPEGYSVSREKKERFSLILESASTNQTSMYLCASSITGTGGEKLFFGSGTQLSVL.

The gene calls are TRBV28 and TRBJ1-5; the D gene is possibly TRBD1 (5 bases). This CDR3 region has 14 residues. Germline CDR1 MDHEN, CDR2 SYDVKM. Trimming removed 2 bases at V and 7 bases at J, with 12 bases between. The CDR3 sequence is CASSLIGGDQPQHF. CDR3 coding DNA: TGTGCCAGCAGTTTAATTGGGGGGGACCAGCCCCAGCATTTT.

The chain is built from TRBV7-9 and TRBJ1-4, with a possible D match to TRBD1 (5 bases). Between the trimmed V and J ends, which lost 11 bases and 7 bases, there was a span of 17 bases. This CDR3 is built from 13 residues. Germline-derived CDR1 and CDR2 are SEHNR and FQNEAQ (reference sequence). The CDR3 here is CAGGSAGTEKLFF. CDR3 DNA: TGTGCCGGGGGTTCGGCGGGAACTGAAAAACTGTTTTTT. Full variable domain (rest looked up from reference TRBV7-9 and TRBJ1-4): DTGVSQNPRHKITKRGQNVTFRCDPISEHNRLYWYRQTLGQGPEFLTYFQNEAQLEKSRLLSDRFSAERPKGSFSTLEIQRTEQGDSAMYLCAGGSAGTEKLFFGSGTQLSVL.

The V and J genes are TRBV6-6 and TRBJ1-1; D is possibly TRBD1 (5 bases). The CDR3 runs to 13 residues. V dropped 2 bases and J dropped 8 bases, with 12 bases sitting between them. Germline V gives CDR1 MNHNY, CDR2 SVGAGI (reference sequence). CDR3 amino acids: CASSYGGRGEAFF. For the CDR3, the DNA is TGTGCCAGCAGTTACGGGGGGAGGGGAGAAGCTTTCTTT.

This clone came up a few times. The V and J genes are TRBV24-1 and TRBJ2-1, with TRBD2 identical over 9 bases. From germline, CDR1 is KGHDR and CDR2 SFDVKD. The CDR3 runs 15 residues. J gave up 7 bases and V 4 bases, and 7 bases lay outside the gene matches. The CDR3 DNA is TGTGCCACCAGTGAATTAGCGGGAGAGTTAAATGAGCAGTTCTTC. Translating gives CATSELAGELNEQFF.

The rearrangement joins TRBV19 to TRBJ1-6; D is possibly TRBD1 (5 bases). There are 15 residues in the CDR3. Germline V gives CDR1 LNHDA, CDR2 SQIVND (reference sequence). V was shortened by 7 bases and J by 0 bases, with 10 bases between the two germline ends. The DNA for the CDR3 is TGTGCCAGTACCCGACAGAGCTCCTATAATTCACCCCTCCACTTT. Translating it yields CASTRQSSYNSPLHF.

The chain combines TRBV28 with TRBJ2-1, with 9 bases lining up with TRBD2. Germline V gives CDR1 MDHEN, CDR2 SYDVKM. CDR3 length: 15 amino acids. V gave up 2 bases and J gave up 5 bases; unmatched junction bases: 4. The CDR3 spells CASSLLAGRHNEQFF. CDR3 DNA: TGTGCCAGCAGTTTACTAGCGGGACGGCACAATGAGCAGTTCTTC. The full variable domain, in which reference TRBV28 and TRBJ2-1 provide the parts outside the CDR3, is DVKVTQSSRYLVKRTGEKVFLECVQDMDHENMFWYRQDPGLGLRLIYFSYDVKMKEKGDIPEGYSVSREKKERFSLILESASTNQTSMYLCASSLLAGRHNEQFFGPGTRLTVL.

The V and J genes are TRBV5-5 and TRBJ1-3; TRBD1 matches 8 bases. Germline V gene sequence: CDR1 SGHKS, CDR2 YYEKEE (reference sequence). After removal of 4 bases from V and 3 bases from J, the junction contained 6 bases not matched to a gene. The CDR3 runs to 15 residues. This CDR3 reads CASSTSGQGGNTIYF. The CDR3 nucleotides are TGTGCCAGCAGCACCTCTGGACAGGGTGGAAACACCATATATTTT. The full variable domain, its missing parts supplied by reference TRBV5-5 and TRBJ1-3, is DAGVTQSPTHLIKTRGQQVTLRCSPISGHKSVSWYQQVLGQGPQFIFQYYEKEERGRGNFPDRFSARQFPNYSSELNVNALLLGDSALYLCASSTSGQGGNTIYFGEGSWLTVV.

About this clone itself: A read error may account for a junction end that differs from germline. The CDR3 region has the DNA TGTGCCAGCAGTTTAGGGGGGAAGGGGAGCAATCAGCCCCAGCATTTT. This gives the protein CASSLGGKGSNQPQHF. V and J are TRBV13 and TRBJ1-5, with D possibly matching TRBD1 (6 bases). Germline V CDR1 and CDR2: PRHDT, FYEKMQ (reference sequence). This CDR3 is built from 16 residues.

V usage is TRBV19 and J usage is TRBJ1-2, with D perhaps matching TRBD1 (5 bases). Trimming removed 4 bases from V and 0 bases from J, with 12 bases in between. Germline CDR1 is LNHDA and CDR2 is SQIVND (reference sequence). The CDR3 has 15 residues. For the CDR3, the DNA is TGTGCCAGTAGTACGGGGGTAGGAGCTAACTATGGCTACACCTTC. It codes for CASSTGVGANYGYTF. Complete variable domain (other parts from reference TRBV19 and TRBJ1-2): DGGITQSPKYLFRKEGQNVTLSCEQNLNHDAMYWYRQDPGQGLRLIYYSQIVNDFQKGDIAEGYSVSREKKESFPLTVTSAQKNPTAFYLCASSTGVGANYGYTFGSGTRLTVV.